This section outlines one T cell receptor (beta chain) sequence together with its context. Its antigen is as yet unknown. The data originate from a study of OX40 agonist ivuxolimab in advanced cancers. Notes on the study in general: In the 0.1 to 3.0 mg/kg range, CD4+ and CD8+ blood T cells had expanded clonally by week 6.

Between the trimmed V and J ends, which lost 1 base and 6 bases, there was a span of 4 bases. This CDR3 comprises 13 residues. CDR1 LNHDA and CDR2 SQIVND come from the germline V gene (reference sequence). TCRdb's table, derived via immunoSEQ multiplex PCR, lists solely in-frame clones and lacks some. The sample records about 54,000 clones, less than 95% being singletons. The gene calls are TRBV19 and TRBJ1-6; D remains ambiguous. The material was CD4+ or CD8+ T cells sorted from blood, obtained in a trial of the OX40 agonist ivuxolimab. The receptor was derived from an adult with an advanced solid tumor such as melanoma, head and neck, liver or kidney cancer. CDR3 loop: CASSIGLNSPLHF. The DNA of the CDR3 is TGTGCCAGTAGTATAGGACTTAATTCACCCCTCCACTTT.